This T cell receptor beta chain was sequenced during a study of neurological immune-mediated disorders. V gave up 10 bases and J gave up 2 bases, with 14 bases separating them. This CDR3 has 13 residues. CDR1 and CDR2 from the germline V gene are MNHEY and SVGEGT. Synthesis of cDNA used 5'RACE (with 10-nucleotide random UMIs). Every sequencing run returned over 180 million TCR-beta sequences, which were derived from 15-18 subjects. One entry per CDR3 protein results from TCRdb running MiXCR on the 5' RACE reads. The sample records tens of thousands of distinct CDR3 sequences, around 16% being singletons. There are many counts of this clonotype. Its antigen is as yet unknown. Findings and limits, study-wide: HTLV-1-associated myelopathy displayed the greatest TCR clonal expansion, and multiple sclerosis exhibited the smallest, lower than that of healthy controls.

The clonotype originates from a female donor with HTLV-1-associated myelopathy (HAM/TSP). Input material: PBMCs. This chain uses TRBV6-2 or TRBV6-3 with TRBJ1-1; tentatively, D is TRBD1 (5 bases). CDR3 in DNA: TGTGCCACCTATCCAGGGCTTAACACTGAAGCTTTCTTT. Translating it yields CATYPGLNTEAFF.